Listed below are T cell receptor beta chains from one sample, sequenced in a study of shared clonotypes between healthy human individuals. Only in-frame clones appear in the TCRdb table, and some are missing; sequencing was by immunoSEQ multiplex PCR. This table holds about 2.4 million clones, over 85% found once. The sequenced sample consisted of naive CD4+ T cells sorted from blood. The receptors come from a man between 18 and 29 years old in good health. CDR3s include the opening cysteine and the closing phenylalanine or tryptophan. The order of the fields is J gene, V gene, clone size, CDR3 protein. Not all rows give a size; the values are once, few, many and, for expanded clones, a class.

TRBJ1-5 | TRBV19 | NA | CASMAPPGGSLNQPQHF
TRBJ2-6 | TRBV6-6 | NA | CVSSGQATSGANVLTF
TRBJ2-1 | TRBV11-3 | few | CASSLGRSSYNEQFF
TRBJ1-2 | TRBV5-6 | once | CASSLDENYGYTF
TRBJ2-3 | TRBV5-1 | NA | CASSGDSLFADTQYF
TRBJ1-2 | TRBV27 | NA | CASGPRPEGDYGYTF
TRBJ2-2 | TRBV7-2 | NA | CASTRSFKRLGKGVGELFF
TRBJ2-5 | TRBV28 | NA | CASSGPVGGTQYF
TRBJ2-1 | TRBV4-3 | NA | CASRSGLAIAEQFF
TRBJ1-2 | TRBV6-4 | NA | CASSDSDGGRYTF
TRBJ2-7 | TRBV6-6 | NA | CASSHRDISYEQYF
TRBJ1-6 | TRBV30 | NA | CAWSPGERLNSPLHF
TRBJ1-4 | TRBV5-1 | once | CASSFAGGINEKLFF
TRBJ2-7 | TRBV10-3 | NA | CAISEASGFVYEQYF
TRBJ2-7 | TRBV5-4 | NA | CASSLGGQGPHEQYF
TRBJ2-3 | TRBV6-1 | NA | CASRAGGRTDTQYF
TRBJ2-5 | TRBV11-2 | NA | CASSLSLGETQYF
TRBJ2-7 | TRBV2 | NA | CASGQVSYEQYF
TRBJ1-2 | TRBV18 | few | CASSRPQEGYTF
TRBJ2-5 | TRBV30 | NA | CAWSVQQQETQYF
TRBJ1-1 | TRBV10-3 | once | CAISESGTSTEAFF
TRBJ2-2 | TRBV11-2 | NA | CASSLTGTNTGELFF
TRBJ2-5 | TRBV5-1 | NA | CASSPGTSGRARETQYF
TRBJ2-3 | TRBV10-3 | NA | CAIRGQGNTDTQYF
TRBJ1-2 | TRBV6-5 | NA | CASRQTGKAGYTF
TRBJ1-5 | TRBV30 | NA | CAWSGQANQPQHF
TRBJ2-3 | TRBV7-6 | NA | CASSATSGSIVDTQYF
TRBJ1-1 | TRBV30 | NA | CAWMVFGPSNTEAFF
TRBJ1-2 | TRBV5-1 | NA | CASKRDGNGGYGYTF
TRBJ2-3 | TRBV7-8 | NA | CASSFQGNTDTQYF
TRBJ2-7 | TRBV5-1 | NA | CASSGGGYEQYF
TRBJ1-2 | TRBV11-2 | NA | CASSSPQGNGYTF
TRBJ2-7 | TRBV5-1 | NA | CASSLGTGTGEYEQYF
TRBJ2-2 | TRBV9 | NA | CASSAAGTGLTGELFF
TRBJ1-1 | TRBV10-2 | NA | CASSDRKGPRATEAFF
TRBJ2-2 | TRBV27 | NA | CASSPKRGVFTGELFF
TRBJ2-5 | TRBV7-2 | NA | CASSLVGVAETQYF
TRBJ1-1 | TRBV19 | NA | CASSFTGQGTEAFF
TRBJ2-3 | TRBV5-4 | NA | CASSPPPSGGTDTQYF
TRBJ2-1 | TRBV25-1 | NA | CASSLTEQFF
TRBJ2-4 | TRBV30 | NA | CAWSAENIQYF
TRBJ1-1 | TRBV27 | NA | CASNLDRGGNTEAFF
TRBJ2-7 | TRBV28 | once | CASSLLTGTYEQYF
TRBJ1-6 | TRBV18 | NA | CASSPTRTEGQGAWVNSPLHF
TRBJ1-2 | TRBV7-9 | NA | CASSHQRPALGGYTF
TRBJ1-2 | TRBV6-1 | NA | CATHKTGNYGYTF
TRBJ2-3 | TRBV6-5 | NA | CASSRKSTDTQYF
TRBJ2-7 | TRBV5-6 | NA | CASSFADRGFSEQYF
TRBJ2-3 | TRBV29-1 | NA | CSVGALSTDTQYF